This T cell receptor beta chain was sequenced during a study of blood T cell repertoires in COVID-19. The CDR3 covers 15 residues. Between the trimmed V and J ends, which lost 1 base and 7 bases, there was a span of 14 bases. CDR1 and CDR2 from the germline V gene are SGHNT and YENEEA. Authors' data handling: By means of reference gene primer amplification, nucleated cell counts were estimated. Clones were sequenced by immunoSEQ multiplex PCR, and TCRdb holds only the in-frame ones, with some missing. That table furnishes V, J and clone size, whereas the DNA furnished D and trimming. The top ten clones hold around 1.1% of a sample with roughly 300,000 clones, 90% of them seen once. This clone is a singleton in its sample.

This clonotype was obtained from a woman under 40 who had recovered from COVID-19. Sequenced: PBMCs or T cells enriched from blood (not recorded which). J is TRBJ1-5 and V is TRBV11-3; possible D gene TRBD1, 6 bases. Here the CDR3 reads CASSLGGQGWQPQHF. In DNA form, the CDR3 reads TGTGCCAGCAGCTTAGGTGGGCAGGGGTGGCAGCCCCAGCATTTT.